This T cell receptor (beta chain) was retrieved from a study of regulatory T cells in long-lasting Graves disease. Investigators prepared the TCR beta libraries by applying iRepertoire HTBI primers and Arm-PCR of CDR3 regions. TCRdb re-called the multiplex PCR reads with MiXCR, one entry per CDR3 protein. This table holds 250,000 to 300,000 distinct CDR3 sequences, about 18% found once. This clonotype was found many times. Time point in this sample: newly diagnosed GD, antithyroid drugs for less than 3 months. PBMC-derived RNA was used for the TCR library. V lost 0 bases, J lost 3 bases, and 15 bases lay in between. The length of the CDR3 is 17 residues. Per germline, CDR1 LNHDA and CDR2 SQIVND (reference sequence). This same sample was also taken into another study, of T cells in Graves' hyperthyroidism and ophthalmopathy. That report notes: The primer set for the first-round RT-PCR of the TCR CDR3 was HTBI. Blood also contained most expanded thyroid clonotypes above 0.001.

This material consisted of peripheral blood mononuclear cells (PBMCs), taken at new diagnosis, from a patient treated with antithyroid drugs. The TCR was taken from a woman in her 30s with Graves disease. The chain joins TRBV19 to TRBJ2-1, with D perhaps TRBD1 (5 bases). CDR3 residues: CASSIDRGSFFYNEQFF. The CDR3 nucleotides read TGTGCCAGTAGTATAGATAGGGGTAGCTTCTTCTACAATGAGCAGTTCTTC.